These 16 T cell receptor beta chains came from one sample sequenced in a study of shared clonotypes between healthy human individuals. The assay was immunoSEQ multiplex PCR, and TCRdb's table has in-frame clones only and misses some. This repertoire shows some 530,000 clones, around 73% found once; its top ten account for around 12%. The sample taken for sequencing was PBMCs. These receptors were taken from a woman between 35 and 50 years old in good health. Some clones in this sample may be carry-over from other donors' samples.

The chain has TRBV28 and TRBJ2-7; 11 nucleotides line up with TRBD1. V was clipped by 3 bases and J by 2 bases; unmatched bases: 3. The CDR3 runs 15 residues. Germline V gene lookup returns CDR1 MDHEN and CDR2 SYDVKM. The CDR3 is CASSFGDRGTYEQYF. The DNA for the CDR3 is TGTGCCAGCAGTTTCGGGGACAGGGGGACCTACGAGCAGTACTTC.

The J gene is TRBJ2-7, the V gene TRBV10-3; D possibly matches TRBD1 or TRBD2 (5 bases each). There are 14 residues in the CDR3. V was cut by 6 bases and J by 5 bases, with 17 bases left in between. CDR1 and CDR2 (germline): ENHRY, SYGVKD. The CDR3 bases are TGTGCCATCAGGCCCTCCGGGGCGGCGAACGAGCAGTACTTC. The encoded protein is CAIRPSGAANEQYF.

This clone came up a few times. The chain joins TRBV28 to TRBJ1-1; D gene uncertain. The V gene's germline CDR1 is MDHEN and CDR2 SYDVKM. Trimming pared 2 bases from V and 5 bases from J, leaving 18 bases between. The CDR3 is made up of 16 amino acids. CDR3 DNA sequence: TGTGCCAGCAGTTTAGGTGGAGGCACCAGATTGACTGAAGCTTTCTTT. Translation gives CASSLGGGTRLTEAFF.

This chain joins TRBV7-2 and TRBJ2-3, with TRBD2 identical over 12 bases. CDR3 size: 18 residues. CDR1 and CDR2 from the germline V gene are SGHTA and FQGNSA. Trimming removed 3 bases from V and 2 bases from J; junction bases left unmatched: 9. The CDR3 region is CASSFPVTSGGFTDTQYF. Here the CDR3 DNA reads TGTGCCAGCAGCTTCCCAGTGACTAGCGGGGGATTCACAGATACGCAGTATTTT.

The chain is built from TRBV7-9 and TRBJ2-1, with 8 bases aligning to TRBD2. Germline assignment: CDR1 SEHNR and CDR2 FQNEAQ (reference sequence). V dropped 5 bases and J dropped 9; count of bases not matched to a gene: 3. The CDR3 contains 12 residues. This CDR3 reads CASSRTSGEQFF. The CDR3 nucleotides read TGTGCCAGCAGCCGAACTAGCGGTGAGCAGTTCTTC.

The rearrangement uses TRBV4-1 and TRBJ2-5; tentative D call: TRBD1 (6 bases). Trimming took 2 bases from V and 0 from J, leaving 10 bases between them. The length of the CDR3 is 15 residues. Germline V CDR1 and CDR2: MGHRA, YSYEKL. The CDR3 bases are TGCGCCAGCAGCCAACCTGACAGGAACCAAGAGACCCAGTACTTC. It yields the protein CASSQPDRNQETQYF.

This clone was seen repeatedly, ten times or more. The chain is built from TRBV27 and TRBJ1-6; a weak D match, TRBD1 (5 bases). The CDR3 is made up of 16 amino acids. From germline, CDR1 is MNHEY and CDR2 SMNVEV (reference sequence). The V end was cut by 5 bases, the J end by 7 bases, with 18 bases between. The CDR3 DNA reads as TGTGCCAGCAGTCGGGCAGGGTCGGTCTCAAATTCACCCCTCCACTTT. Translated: CASSRAGSVSNSPLHF.

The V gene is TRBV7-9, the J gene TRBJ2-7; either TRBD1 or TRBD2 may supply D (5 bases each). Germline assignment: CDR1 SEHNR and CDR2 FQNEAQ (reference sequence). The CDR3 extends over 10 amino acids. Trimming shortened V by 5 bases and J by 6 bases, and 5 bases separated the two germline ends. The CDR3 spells CASSGGEQYF. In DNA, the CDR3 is TGTGCCAGCAGCGGGGGCGAGCAGTACTTC.

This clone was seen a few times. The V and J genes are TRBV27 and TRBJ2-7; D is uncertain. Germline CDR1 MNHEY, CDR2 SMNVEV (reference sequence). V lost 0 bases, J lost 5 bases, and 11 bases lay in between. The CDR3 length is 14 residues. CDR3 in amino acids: CASSLSRSRDEQYF. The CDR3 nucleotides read TGTGCCAGCAGTTTATCGAGGTCAAGGGACGAGCAGTACTTC.

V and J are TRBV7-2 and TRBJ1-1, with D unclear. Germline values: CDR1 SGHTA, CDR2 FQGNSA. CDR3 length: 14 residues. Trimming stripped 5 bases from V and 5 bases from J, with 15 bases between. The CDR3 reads CASSTSPGGTEAFF. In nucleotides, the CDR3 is TGTGCCAGCAGCACCAGCCCCGGTGGTACTGAAGCTTTCTTT.

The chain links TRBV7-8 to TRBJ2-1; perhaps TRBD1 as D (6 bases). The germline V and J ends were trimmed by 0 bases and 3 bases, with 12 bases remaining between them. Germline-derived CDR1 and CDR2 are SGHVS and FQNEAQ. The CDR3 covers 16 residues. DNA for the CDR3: TGTGCCAGCAGCTTAGCGTGGGCAGGGGTCTACAATGAGCAGTTCTTC. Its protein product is CASSLAWAGVYNEQFF.

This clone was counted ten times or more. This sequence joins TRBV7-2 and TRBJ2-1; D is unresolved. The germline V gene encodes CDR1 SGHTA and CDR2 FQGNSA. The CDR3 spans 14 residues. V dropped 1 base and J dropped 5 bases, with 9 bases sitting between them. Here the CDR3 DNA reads TGTGCCAGCAGCTTAGTATACGGTGACAATGAGCAGTTCTTC. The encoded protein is CASSLVYGDNEQFF.

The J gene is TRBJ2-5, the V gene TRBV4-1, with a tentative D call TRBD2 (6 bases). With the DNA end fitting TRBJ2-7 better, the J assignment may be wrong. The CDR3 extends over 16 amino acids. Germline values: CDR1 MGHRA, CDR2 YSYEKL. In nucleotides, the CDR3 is TGCGCCAGCAGCCAACATGGGGGGATGGGCTCCTACGAGCAGTACTTC. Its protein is CASSQHGGMGSYEQYF.

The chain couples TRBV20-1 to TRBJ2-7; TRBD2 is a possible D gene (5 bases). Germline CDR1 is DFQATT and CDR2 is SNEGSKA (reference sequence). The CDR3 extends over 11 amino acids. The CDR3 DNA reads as TGCGGCACACGGCGGGCCTACGAGCAGTACTTC. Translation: CGTRRAYEQYF.

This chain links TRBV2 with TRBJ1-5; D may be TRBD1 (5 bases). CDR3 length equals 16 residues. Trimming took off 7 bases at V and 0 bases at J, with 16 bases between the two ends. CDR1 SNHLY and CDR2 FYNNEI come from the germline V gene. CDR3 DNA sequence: TGTGCCAGCACGGGTCAGGGACCAAATAGCAATCAGCCCCAGCATTTT. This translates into CASTGQGPNSNQPQHF.

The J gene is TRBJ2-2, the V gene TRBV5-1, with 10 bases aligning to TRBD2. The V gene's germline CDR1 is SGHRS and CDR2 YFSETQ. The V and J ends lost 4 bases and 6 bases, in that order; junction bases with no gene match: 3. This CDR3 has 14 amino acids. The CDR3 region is CASSDGTSAGELFF. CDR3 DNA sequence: TGCGCCAGCAGCGATGGGACTAGCGCCGGGGAGCTGTTTTTT. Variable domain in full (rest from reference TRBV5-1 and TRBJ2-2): KAGVTQTPRYLIKTRGQQVTLSCSPISGHRSVSWYQQTPGQGLQFLFEYFSETQRNKGNFPGRFSGRQFSNSRSEMNVSTLELGDSALYLCASSDGTSAGELFFGEGSRLTVL.